A single sample gave rise to the 15 T cell receptor beta chains below, sequenced in a study of PD-L1 blockade in urothelial cancer. The data were produced by immunoSEQ multiplex PCR, yet TCRdb's version contains in-frame clones alone and is incomplete. This sample has about 74,000 clones, with around 90% found just once. Time point noted: pretreatment peripheral blood. The sample in question was PBMCs, obtained around atezolizumab (anti-PD-L1) treatment. These receptors were collected from a man in his 70s with urothelial cancer.

The chain joins TRBV30 to TRBJ2-6; 9 bases are shared with TRBD1. Germline trimming cut 5 bases from V and 3 bases from J; bases unmatched to any gene: 11. CDR3 length: 17 residues. Per the germline V gene, CDR1 is GTSNPN and CDR2 is SVGIG (reference sequence). The CDR3 nucleotides are TGTGCCTGGCTAAGGACAGGGGAGCTAGGTGGGGCCAACGTCCTGACTTTC. This sequence encodes CAWLRTGELGGANVLTF.

This rearrangement joins TRBV5-1 to TRBJ2-7, with TRBD2 identical over 9 bases. Trimming cost V 4 bases and J 6 bases; bases outside gene matches: 11. The CDR3 runs 15 residues. Germline loops: CDR1 SGHRS, CDR2 YFSETQ. CDR3 region: CASSLEGGRAPEQYF. In nucleotides, the CDR3 is TGCGCCAGCAGCCTGGAGGGCGGGAGGGCCCCCGAGCAGTACTTC.

The chain combines TRBV19 with TRBJ2-3; TRBD2 agrees at 9 bases. The CDR3 is 16 residues long. Germline-derived CDR1 and CDR2 are LNHDA and SQIVND (reference sequence). Unmatched junction bases numbered 8, after V lost 5 bases and J lost 2 bases. Written as DNA, the CDR3 is TGTGCCAGTAGTGGTAGACTAGCGGTAGACACAGATACGCAGTATTTT. Its translation: CASSGRLAVDTDTQYF.

V usage is TRBV10-3 and J usage is TRBJ1-2, with TRBD1 as a possible D gene (6 bases). This CDR3 is built from 14 residues. Germline V CDR1 and CDR2: ENHRY, SYGVKD. V lost 0 bases and J lost 6, with 11 bases in between. For the CDR3, the DNA is TGTGCCATCAGTGAGTCAGGGGGGGCGAATGGCTACACCTTC. Translating it yields CAISESGGANGYTF.

This clone was counted a single time. The chain carries TRBV25-1 and TRBJ1-5; TRBD1 is a possible D gene (5 bases). The germline V and J ends were trimmed by 4 bases and 5 bases, with 9 bases remaining between them. This CDR3 is built from 13 residues. Germline V gene sequence: CDR1 MGHDK, CDR2 SYGVNS. CDR3 coding DNA: TGTGCCAGCAGTGCAGGGATGGATCAGCCCCAGCATTTT. Translation: CASSAGMDQPQHF. Full variable domain (rest looked up from reference TRBV25-1 and TRBJ1-5): EADIYQTPRYLVIGTGKKITLECSQTMGHDKMYWYQQDPGMELHLIHYSYGVNSTEKGDLSSESTVSRIRTEHFPLTLESARPSHTSQYLCASSAGMDQPQHFGDGTRLSIL.

The chain joins TRBV9 to TRBJ2-1; 8 positions agree with TRBD2. This CDR3 comprises 18 residues. CDR1 SGDLS and CDR2 YYNGEE come from the germline V gene. Germline trimming cut 0 bases from V and 6 bases from J; bases unmatched to any gene: 14. CDR3 in DNA: TGTGCCAGCAGCGTAGTCCCCTCGGGGTCAGCGGGAGTCAATGAGCAGTTCTTC. It specifies CASSVVPSGSAGVNEQFF.

The chain links TRBV6-6 to TRBJ2-4; a weak D match, TRBD2 (6 bases). Trimming stripped 7 bases from V and 6 bases from J, with 16 bases between. The CDR3 loop spans 14 amino acids. Germline assignment: CDR1 MNHNY and CDR2 SVGAGI (reference sequence). The CDR3 sequence is CASTLWVGGNIQYF. The CDR3, as DNA: TGTGCCAGCACCCTGTGGGTCGGGGGAAACATTCAGTACTTC.

V gene TRBV28 combines with J gene TRBJ2-2; D perhaps matches TRBD2 (6 bases). The germline V gene encodes CDR1 MDHEN and CDR2 SYDVKM. CDR3 size: 14 residues. Trimming pared 8 bases from V and 4 bases from J, leaving 14 bases between. Here the CDR3 reads CASLEGGSTGELFF. The CDR3 nucleotides are TGTGCCAGCTTAGAGGGAGGAAGCACCGGGGAGCTGTTTTTT.

Turning to this clone: Its ends do not fully match the called genes, so a read error is possible. This chain joins TRBV6-1 and TRBJ1-4, with TRBD1 matching 9 bases. This CDR3 is built from 14 residues. Germline V CDR1 and CDR2: MNHNS, SASEGT. CDR3 nucleotides: TGTGCCAGCAGTGAAGGGGGACAGGGTGCAGGATCAAGTTTT. Translated: CASSEGGQGAGSSF.

The genes are TRBV6-1 and TRBJ1-5, with D tentatively TRBD1 (5 bases). Trimming removed 4 bases at V and 5 bases at J, with 12 bases between. The CDR3 extends over 14 amino acids. Germline V CDR1 and CDR2: MNHNS, SASEGT. This CDR3 is CASSGAGVYQPQHF. CDR3 bases: TGTGCCAGCAGTGGCGCGGGGGTCTATCAGCCCCAGCATTTT.

The rearrangement joins TRBV7-6 to TRBJ2-5; D remains unclear. Germline assignment: CDR1 SGHVS and CDR2 FNYEAQ. The CDR3 runs 11 residues. V gave up 6 bases and J gave up 4 bases, with 6 bases separating them. In DNA, the CDR3 is TGTGCCAGCAGTCCGGGAGAGACCCAGTACTTC. Translated: CASSPGETQYF. The full variable domain, in which reference TRBV7-6 and TRBJ2-5 provide the parts outside the CDR3, is GAGVSQSPRYKVTKRGQDVALRCDPISGHVSLYWYRQALGQGPEFLTYFNYEAQQDKSGLPNDRFSAERPEGSISTLTIQRTEQRDSAMYRCASSPGETQYFGPGTRLLVL.

The V and J genes are TRBV29-1 and TRBJ2-1, with D perhaps matching TRBD2 (6 bases). The germline V gene encodes CDR1 SQVTM and CDR2 ANQGSEA. This CDR3 spans 14 amino acids. V was clipped by 1 base and J by 5 bases, with 12 bases between them. The CDR3 DNA sequence: TGCAGCGTTGAAGGGTTTGCGGGGCACAATGAGCAGTTCTTC. Protein product: CSVEGFAGHNEQFF.

In regard to this clone: One end of the junction is discordant with germline, which a read error may explain. The V and J genes are TRBV7-8 and TRBJ2-5; 9 bases agree with TRBD2. Per the germline V gene, CDR1 is SGHVS and CDR2 is FQNEAQ. The CDR3 runs 17 residues. The CDR3 here is CASSLGGPSGIGETQYF. The CDR3 region has the DNA TGTGCCAGCAGTTTAGGGGGCCCTAGCGGGATTGGTGAGACCCAGTACTTC.

CDR3 coding DNA: TGCGCCAGCAGCCCCCAGGGAGGGAGGAACGAGCAGTACTTC. Its protein product is CASSPQGGRNEQYF. This sequence joins TRBV5-1 and TRBJ2-7; 7 bases agree with TRBD2. J gave up 5 bases and V 4 bases, and 9 bases lay outside the gene matches. Per the germline V gene, CDR1 is SGHRS and CDR2 is YFSETQ. This CDR3 has 14 residues. Based on the CDR3 plus reference TRBV5-1 and TRBJ2-7, the full variable domain is KAGVTQTPRYLIKTRGQQVTLSCSPISGHRSVSWYQQTPGQGLQFLFEYFSETQRNKGNFPGRFSGRQFSNSRSEMNVSTLELGDSALYLCASSPQGGRNEQYFGPGTRLTVT.

This chain links TRBV30 with TRBJ2-2; no clear D. The germline V gene encodes CDR1 GTSNPN and CDR2 SVGIG (reference sequence). There are 16 residues in the CDR3. Trimming removed 0 bases at V and 7 bases at J, with 18 bases between. CDR3 DNA sequence: TGTGCCTGGAGTGTACCCGCTATGGGCAGATTCGGGGAGCTGTTTTTT. Its translation is CAWSVPAMGRFGELFF.